Below are 31 T cell receptor beta chains sequenced from a single sample in a study of response to subunit inactivated influenza vaccine. One entry per CDR3 protein, called by TCRdb with MiXCR from the RT-PCR reads. The top ten hold 10% to 15% of the sample, which has hundreds of thousands of distinct CDR3 sequences, 6.5% to 8% seen once. This specimen was PBMCs from blood, taken 23 to 25 months after vaccination. The receptor set was obtained from a man aged 50 to 75 who received an inactivated influenza vaccine.

The J gene is TRBJ1-5, the V gene TRBV4-3; D is possibly TRBD1 (6 bases). V dropped 2 bases and J dropped 6 bases, with 11 bases sitting between them. The CDR3 length is 14 residues. Germline loops: CDR1 LGHNA, CDR2 YSLEER. The CDR3 bases are TGCGCCAGCAGCCAACGCAGGGGAGGTCAGCCCCAGCATTTT. The encoded protein is CASSQRRGGQPQHF.

The chain combines TRBV3-1 with TRBJ1-1; D possibly corresponds to TRBD1 (5 bases). The germline V gene has CDR1 LGHDT and CDR2 YNNKEL (reference sequence). Trimming cost V 4 bases and J 11 bases, with 17 bases left between them. CDR3 length: 13 amino acids. The DNA for the CDR3 is TGTGCCAGCAGCCTAGGGACCGCCACGAGGGCTTTCTTT. It is translated as CASSLGTATRAFF.

In this sample, this clonotype turned up a few times. V and J are TRBV5-1 and TRBJ1-5; D is possibly TRBD1 (6 bases). The CDR3 spans 13 residues. The germline CDR1 and CDR2 sequences are SGHRS and YFSETQ. Deletions cut 1 base from V and 6 bases from J, with 8 bases between. The CDR3 nucleotides are TGCGCCAGCAGCTTGCAACAGGGTCAGCCCCAGCATTTT. As protein: CASSLQQGQPQHF.

J is TRBJ2-7 and V is TRBV20-1, with a weak D call TRBD2 (7 bases). This CDR3 region has 15 residues. Trimming took off 0 bases at V and 7 bases at J, with 19 bases between the two ends. Germline V gives CDR1 DFQATT, CDR2 SNEGSKA (reference sequence). As DNA, the CDR3 is TGCAGTGCTAGAGATGGCGGGGGCGTATCGGAAGAGCAGTACTTC. Amino acids: CSARDGGGVSEEQYF.

A few counts support this clonotype. The rearrangement links TRBV20-1 to TRBJ2-7; D is tentatively TRBD1 or TRBD2 (6 bases each). Germline lookup yields CDR1 DFQATT and CDR2 SNEGSKA (reference sequence). CDR3 size: 14 residues. The ends were cut back, 1 base at V and 0 bases at J, with 10 bases in the middle. CDR3 loop: CSARGGASSYEQYF. The CDR3, as DNA: TGCAGTGCTAGAGGGGGGGCCAGCTCCTACGAGCAGTACTTC.

This clonotype was seen only a few times. The CDR3 nucleotides read TGTGCCAGCAGCCCCAAGCGTCTTCAAGAGACCCAGTACTTC. Translation gives CASSPKRLQETQYF. The chain couples TRBV5-5 to TRBJ2-5; D is unclear. Deletions cut 4 bases from V and 2 bases from J, with 12 bases between. Germline CDR1 SGHKS, CDR2 YYEKEE (reference sequence). The length of the CDR3 is 14 residues.

This rearrangement joins TRBV4-3 to TRBJ1-2; 10 nucleotides align to TRBD1. Germline V CDR1 and CDR2: LGHNA, YSLEER. The CDR3 runs to 14 residues. The V gene end was trimmed by 2 bases and the J gene end by 9 bases; junction bases not matched to a gene: 6. DNA for the CDR3: TGCGCCAGCAGCCAACCTGGGACAGGGGAGCGCTACACCTTC. The encoded protein is CASSQPGTGERYTF.

This clonotype showed up many times. The chain recombines TRBV3-1 with TRBJ1-2; 11 nucleotides align to TRBD1. V trimming: 4 bases; J trimming: 5 bases; junction bases outside the gene matches: 6. From germline, CDR1 is LGHDT and CDR2 YNNKEL (reference sequence). The CDR3 sequence is 15 residues long. CDR3 sequence (DNA): TGTGCCAGCAGCCGCCGGACAGGGGGCCCTTATGGCTACACCTTC. It specifies CASSRRTGGPYGYTF.

This clonotype came up a few times. The rearrangement links TRBV7-2 to TRBJ1-3; D unresolved. Trimming took off 0 bases at V and 4 bases at J, with 13 bases between the two ends. Germline-derived CDR1 and CDR2 are SGHTA and FQGNSA. This CDR3 contains 16 residues. The DNA of the CDR3 is TGTGCCAGCAGCTTAGCAGCGGGGTGGGAAGGAAACACCATATATTTT. Protein product: CASSLAAGWEGNTIYF.

This clonotype was seen many times. CDR3 region: CSAGAGGSSYEQYF. The CDR3 region has the DNA TGCAGTGCTGGGGCTGGCGGGAGCTCCTACGAGCAGTACTTC. The V call is TRBV20-1, the J call TRBJ2-7; 7 bases agree with TRBD2. The CDR3 length is 14 residues. Germline loops: CDR1 DFQATT, CDR2 SNEGSKA (reference sequence). The V and J ends lost 5 bases and 0 bases, in that order; junction bases with no gene match: 7.

The V and J genes are TRBV7-9 and TRBJ1-3; D is possibly TRBD1 (6 bases). Germline-derived CDR1 and CDR2 are SEHNR and FQNEAQ (reference sequence). CDR3 length equals 14 residues. V lost 5 bases to trimming and J lost 2 bases, with 10 bases between them. The CDR3 DNA reads as TGTGCCAGCAGCCCGGCAGGGGCTGGAAACACCATATATTTT. This encodes CASSPAGAGNTIYF.

Comment on this clonotype: This clone may be a read error of a much larger clone one base away. CDR3 in amino acids: CSASDRLSSTNEKLFF. Written as DNA, the CDR3 is TGCAGTGCTTCCGACCGCCTTAGCTCAACTAATGAAAAACTGTTTTTT. The gene calls are TRBV20-1 and TRBJ1-4; D unclear. V was shortened by 5 bases and J by 0 bases, with 16 bases between the two germline ends. This CDR3 comprises 16 residues. The germline V gene has CDR1 DFQATT and CDR2 SNEGSKA (reference sequence).

This clonotype was recorded many times. The V gene is TRBV7-2, the J gene TRBJ1-4; D remains ambiguous. V was clipped by 2 bases and J by 0 bases, with 13 bases between them. The CDR3 has 17 amino acids. The germline V gene has CDR1 SGHTA and CDR2 FQGNSA. CDR3 region: CASSLFALAATNEKLFF. As DNA, the CDR3 is TGTGCCAGCAGCTTATTTGCGTTGGCGGCAACTAATGAAAAACTGTTTTTT.

V is TRBV5-6 and J is TRBJ1-1; the D gene is possibly TRBD1 (5 bases). Between the trimmed V and J ends, which lost 2 bases and 3 bases, there was a span of 11 bases. The CDR3 has 14 residues. Germline-derived CDR1 and CDR2 are SGHDT and YYEEEE. CDR3 sequence reads: CASSFPGPDTEAFF. In nucleotides, the CDR3 is TGTGCCAGCAGCTTCCCAGGGCCGGACACTGAAGCTTTCTTT.

The rearrangement uses TRBV6-1 and TRBJ2-2; perhaps TRBD2 as D (6 bases). The CDR3 runs to 16 residues. Germline V gene data show CDR1 as MNHNS and CDR2 as SASEGT. V lost 5 bases to trimming and J lost 5 bases, with 18 bases between them. CDR3 amino acids: CASSSPSRGGTGELFF. CDR3 nucleotide sequence: TGTGCCAGCAGTAGCCCCTCGCGGGGAGGAACCGGGGAGCTGTTTTTT.

This clonotype was detected many times. The chain carries TRBV12-3 or TRBV12-4 and TRBJ2-1; 13 bases line up with TRBD2. The trim removed 6 bases at V and 7 bases at J, leaving 3 bases unmatched. CDR3 length: 14 residues. DNA of the CDR3: TGTGCCAGCAGACTAGCGGGAGGGAGGAATGAGCAGTTCTTC. This codes for CASRLAGGRNEQFF.

The J gene is TRBJ2-5, the V gene TRBV5-5; D is unclear. Trimming took 2 bases from V and 0 from J, leaving 11 bases between them. This CDR3 is 15 amino acids long. Germline-derived CDR1 and CDR2 are SGHKS and YYEKEE (reference sequence). DNA of the CDR3: TGTGCCAGCAGCTTCGGACCCGACGACCAAGAGACCCAGTACTTC. Translation: CASSFGPDDQETQYF.

This clonotype was observed a handful of times. This sequence joins TRBV12-3 or TRBV12-4 and TRBJ1-2; D may be TRBD1 (5 bases). The CDR3 has 14 residues. Trimming took off 5 bases at V and 4 bases at J, with 14 bases between the two ends. The CDR3 sequence is CASSRSGITYGYTF. CDR3 nucleotides: TGTGCCAGCAGTAGGTCAGGGATTACCTATGGCTACACCTTC.

Many counts were recorded for this clonotype. The V and J genes are TRBV25-1 and TRBJ2-5; the D gene is possibly TRBD1 (5 bases). Per germline, CDR1 MGHDK and CDR2 SYGVNS. Trimming pared 3 bases from V and 1 base from J, leaving 12 bases between. The CDR3 runs 15 residues. The CDR3 DNA follows: TGTGCCAGCAGTGACCCAGGACATACCCAAGAGACCCAGTACTTC. It encodes CASSDPGHTQETQYF.

The table lists this clonotype with many counts. The genes are TRBV5-1 and TRBJ1-2; D is unclear. The V gene's germline CDR1 is SGHRS and CDR2 YFSETQ. The V end lost 4 bases, the J end lost 8 bases, and 15 bases lay between the germline ends. The CDR3 is 13 residues long. CDR3 sequence: CASSLAGEGGYTF. In nucleotides, the CDR3 is TGCGCCAGCAGCCTTGCCGGGGAAGGAGGCTACACCTTC.

This clonotype appeared many times. V usage is TRBV7-2 and J usage is TRBJ2-5; D gene ambiguous. V lost 6 bases, J lost 3 bases, and 11 bases lay in between. This CDR3 is built from 13 residues. Germline CDR1 reads SGHTA; CDR2 reads FQGNSA. Here the CDR3 DNA reads TGTGCCAGCAGTCGTGTGGTAGAAGAGACCCAGTACTTC. Its translation is CASSRVVEETQYF.

This clonotype was counted only a few times. The rearrangement links TRBV10-3 to TRBJ2-1; D unresolved. The CDR3 sequence is 11 residues long. Germline values: CDR1 ENHRY, CDR2 SYGVKD. Trimming left V 6 bases short and J 5 bases short, with 5 bases between. CDR3 loop: CAIRENNEQFF. The CDR3 nucleotides read TGTGCCATCAGAGAAAACAATGAGCAGTTCTTC.

The chain couples TRBV29-1 to TRBJ2-5; 7 bases are shared with TRBD1. This CDR3 is 16 amino acids long. Germline V gene sequence: CDR1 SQVTM, CDR2 ANQGSEA. J was trimmed by 4 bases and V by 6 bases; bases with no gene match: 17. The CDR3 sequence is CSVPSTGWVLGETQYF. The CDR3 DNA reads TGCAGCGTCCCTTCGACAGGGTGGGTTCTGGGAGAGACCCAGTACTTC.

This clonotype was detected many times. The gene calls are TRBV15 and TRBJ2-3; perhaps TRBD1 as D (6 bases). CDR1 is LNHNV and CDR2 is YYDKDF in the germline V gene (reference sequence). V lost 2 bases to trimming and J lost 2 bases, with 17 bases between them. The CDR3 contains 17 residues. CDR3 loop: CATSRTGRALYTDTQYF. CDR3 DNA: TGTGCCACCAGCAGAACAGGGAGAGCACTCTACACAGATACGCAGTATTTT.

This clonotype was detected many times. J is TRBJ2-7 and V is TRBV29-1; 9 nucleotides line up with TRBD1. This CDR3 has 13 residues. Trimming cost V 6 bases and J 2 bases; bases outside gene matches: 5. Looked up from germline, CDR1 is SQVTM and CDR2 is ANQGSEA. The CDR3 sequence is CSVRTGETYEQYF. Written as DNA, the CDR3 is TGCAGCGTAAGGACAGGGGAGACCTACGAGCAGTACTTC.

The gene calls are TRBV27 and TRBJ1-5; D is ambiguous. CDR3 length: 14 amino acids. V was trimmed by 5 bases and J by 2 bases, leaving 10 bases between them. In germline, CDR1 is MNHEY, CDR2 SMNVEV (reference sequence). The CDR3 protein is CASSVEGGNQPQHF. In nucleotides, the CDR3 is TGTGCCAGCAGTGTAGAGGGCGGCAATCAGCCCCAGCATTTT.

This chain uses TRBV19 with TRBJ2-1, with 8 bases matching TRBD2. CDR3 length: 14 residues. J lost 7 bases, V lost 4 bases, and 6 bases had no gene match. Germline V gene data show CDR1 as LNHDA and CDR2 as SQIVND (reference sequence). The CDR3 loop is CASSTGGPNNEQFF. The CDR3 nucleotides read TGTGCCAGTAGTACGGGAGGGCCAAATAATGAGCAGTTCTTC.

V and J are TRBV7-9 and TRBJ2-3, with TRBD2 identical over 7 bases. The length of the CDR3 is 12 residues. Germline V gene data show CDR1 as SEHNR and CDR2 as FQNEAQ (reference sequence). The ends lost 11 bases at V and 1 base at J; junction bases unmatched: 3. The CDR3 DNA is TGTGCCCTCGGACTAGGCACAGATACGCAGTATTTT. Protein sequence: CALGLGTDTQYF.

This clonotype was counted many times. The chain recombines TRBV5-1 with TRBJ1-3, with 11 positions matching TRBD1. The V segment lost 3 bases and the J segment 5 bases; nucleotides outside the gene matches: 7. The CDR3 has 16 amino acids. Germline V gives CDR1 SGHRS, CDR2 YFSETQ. The CDR3 coding sequence is TGCGCCAGCAGCTCTGGGACAGGGGGTCTCCGAAACACCATATATTTT. Amino acid sequence: CASSSGTGGLRNTIYF.

This clonotype has at least ten counts. CDR3 region: CASSQTGGNTDTQYF. CDR3 in DNA: TGTGCCAGCAGCCAAACAGGGGGCAACACAGATACGCAGTATTTT. The chain joins TRBV7-9 to TRBJ2-3; 9 bases are a match to TRBD1. This CDR3 has 15 residues. Germline trimming cut 5 bases from V and 2 bases from J; bases unmatched to any gene: 5. Germline CDR1 reads SEHNR; CDR2 reads FQNEAQ (reference sequence).

This clonotype came up many times. The chain recombines TRBV28 with TRBJ2-7; 8 bases align to TRBD2. Germline trimming cut 6 bases from V and 3 bases from J; bases unmatched to any gene: 10. The CDR3 has 15 residues. Germline V gene sequence: CDR1 MDHEN, CDR2 SYDVKM. The CDR3 sequence is CASRPAGAFIYEQYF. CDR3 in DNA: TGTGCCAGCAGACCAGCGGGAGCCTTTATCTACGAGCAGTACTTC.